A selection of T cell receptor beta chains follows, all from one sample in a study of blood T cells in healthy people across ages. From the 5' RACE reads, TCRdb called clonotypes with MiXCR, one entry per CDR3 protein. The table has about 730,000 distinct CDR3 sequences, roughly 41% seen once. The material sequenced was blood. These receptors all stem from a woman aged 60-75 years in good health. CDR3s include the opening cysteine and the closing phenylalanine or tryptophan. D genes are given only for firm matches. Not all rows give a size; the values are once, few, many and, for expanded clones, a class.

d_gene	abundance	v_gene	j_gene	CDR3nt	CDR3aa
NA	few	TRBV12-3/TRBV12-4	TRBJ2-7	TGTGCCAGCAGTTCCCGTTTCGAGGGCGGACGAGAAGACTACGAGCAGTACTTC	CASSSRFEGGREDYEQYF
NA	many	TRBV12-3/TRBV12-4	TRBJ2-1	TGTGCCAGCAGTTTAGCTGAATACAATGAGCAGTTCTTC	CASSLAEYNEQFF
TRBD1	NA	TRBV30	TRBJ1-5	TGTGCCTGGAGGGACAGGATAAGAAGCAATCAGCCCCAGCATTTT	CAWRDRIRSNQPQHF
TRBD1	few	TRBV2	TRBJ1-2	TGTGCCAGCAGTGAAACGAGGACAGGGGGCTATGGCTACACCTTC	CASSETRTGGYGYTF
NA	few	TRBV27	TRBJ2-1	TGTGCCAGCAGATCCCACGGGAGCGCCAATGAGCAGTTCTTC	CASRSHGSANEQFF
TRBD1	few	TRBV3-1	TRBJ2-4	TGTGCCAGCAGCCAACCCGGGGCAGGGGGAGCCAAAAACATTCAGTACTTC	CASSQPGAGGAKNIQYF
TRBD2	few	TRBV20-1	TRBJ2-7	TGCAGTGCTAGAGATACTAGCGGGGGTGTCTACGAGCAGTACTTC	CSARDTSGGVYEQYF
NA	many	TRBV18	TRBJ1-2	TGTGCCAGCTCACCACCGGAAGGCTATGGCTACACCTTC	CASSPPEGYGYTF
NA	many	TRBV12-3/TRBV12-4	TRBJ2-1	TGTGCCAGCAGTCCCAGGGGATACAATGAGCAGTTCTTC	CASSPRGYNEQFF
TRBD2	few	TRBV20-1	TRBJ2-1	TGCAGTGCTGGGGTGCTAACGGGGGGGCGTGAGCAGTTCTTC	CSAGVLTGGREQFF
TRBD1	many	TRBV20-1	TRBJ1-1	TGCAGTGCCGCGCGACAGGGGGCAAGTTCAAAAGCTTTCTTT	CSAARQGASSKAFF
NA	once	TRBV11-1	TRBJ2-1	TGTGCCAGCAGTGGACGAGCGGCGGCTTTTGGGGGTGGGCAGTTCTTC	CASSGRAAAFGGGQFF
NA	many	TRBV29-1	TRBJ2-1	TGCAGCGTTGAACAAGCGTACAATGAGCAGTTCTTC	CSVEQAYNEQFF
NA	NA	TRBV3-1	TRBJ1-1	TGTGCCAGCAGCCAAAGTAAAGGGGTTCCTGAAGCTTTCTTT	CASSQSKGVPEAFF
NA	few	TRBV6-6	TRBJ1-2	TGTGCCGCCGCTGTGCCGGGGGCGCATGGCTACACCTTC	CAAAVPGAHGYTF
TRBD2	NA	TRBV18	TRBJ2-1	TGTGCCAGCTCACTGACGATAATAGGACTAGCGGGAGGGCGAGATGAGCAGTTCTTC	CASSLTIIGLAGGRDEQFF
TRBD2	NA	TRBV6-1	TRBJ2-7	TGTGCCAGCAGTGGATGGGCCGGGGGGGTCAATGAGCAGTACTTC	CASSGWAGGVNEQYF
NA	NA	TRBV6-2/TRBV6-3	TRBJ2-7	TGTGCCAGCAGTTACTCGACAGCCTCCTACGAGCAGTACTTC	CASSYSTASYEQYF
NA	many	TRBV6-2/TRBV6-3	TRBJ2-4	TGTGCCAGCAGTGGTCGAAGCCTAGCCAAAAACATTCAGTACTTC	CASSGRSLAKNIQYF
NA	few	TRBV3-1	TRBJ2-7	TGTGCCAGCAGCCCCCCGGTGGGTAGGGGCCGCTACGAGCAGTACTTC	CASSPPVGRGRYEQYF
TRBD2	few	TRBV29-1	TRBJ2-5	TGCAGCGTTGAATTTCGGACTAGGGAGACCCAGTACTTC	CSVEFRTRETQYF
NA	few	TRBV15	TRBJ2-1	TGTGCCACCAGCAGACCTATAACCCCAAGATACAATGAGCAGTTCTTC	CATSRPITPRYNEQFF
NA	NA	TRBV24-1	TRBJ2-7	TGTGCCACCGGGGACGTCAGGAGCTCCTACGAGCAGTACTTC	CATGDVRSSYEQYF
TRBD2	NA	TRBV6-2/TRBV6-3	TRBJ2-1	TGTGCCAGCAGTTACGAGGGACTAGCGGGAGGGAACAATGAGCAGTTCTTC	CASSYEGLAGGNNEQFF
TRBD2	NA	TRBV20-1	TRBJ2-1	TGCAGTGCTAGAGCAGATAGGGACTACGAGCAGTTCTTC	CSARADRDYEQFF
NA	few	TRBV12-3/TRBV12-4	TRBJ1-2	TGTGCCATGAATATAAGGGGGGGAAGTAACTATGGCTACACCTTC	CAMNIRGGSNYGYTF